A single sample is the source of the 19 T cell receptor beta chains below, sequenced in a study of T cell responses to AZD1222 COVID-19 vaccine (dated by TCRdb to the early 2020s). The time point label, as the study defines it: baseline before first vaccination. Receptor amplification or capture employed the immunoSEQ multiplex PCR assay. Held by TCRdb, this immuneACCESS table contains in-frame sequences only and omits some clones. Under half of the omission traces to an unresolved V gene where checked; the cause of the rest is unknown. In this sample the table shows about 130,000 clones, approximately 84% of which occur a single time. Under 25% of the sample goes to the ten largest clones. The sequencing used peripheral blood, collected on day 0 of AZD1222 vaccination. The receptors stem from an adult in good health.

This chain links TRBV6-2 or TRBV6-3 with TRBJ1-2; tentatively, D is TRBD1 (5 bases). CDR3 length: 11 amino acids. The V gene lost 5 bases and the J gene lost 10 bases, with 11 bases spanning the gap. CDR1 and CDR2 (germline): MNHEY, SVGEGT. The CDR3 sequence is CASSPRGTYTF. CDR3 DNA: TGTGCCAGCAGTCCCCGGGGGACCTACACCTTC.

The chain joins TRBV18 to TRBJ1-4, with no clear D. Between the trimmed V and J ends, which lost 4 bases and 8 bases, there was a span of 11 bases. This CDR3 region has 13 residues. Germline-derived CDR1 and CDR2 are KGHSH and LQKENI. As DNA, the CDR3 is TGTGCCAGCTCACTTATGTCGGGGGAAAAACTGTTTTTT. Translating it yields CASSLMSGEKLFF.

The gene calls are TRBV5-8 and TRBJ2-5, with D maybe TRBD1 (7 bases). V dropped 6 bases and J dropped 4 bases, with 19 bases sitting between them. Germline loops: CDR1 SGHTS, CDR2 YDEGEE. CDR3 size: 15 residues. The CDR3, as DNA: TGTGCCAGCACCCGGCAGGGGGGAACGATAGAGACCCAGTACTTC. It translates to CASTRQGGTIETQYF.

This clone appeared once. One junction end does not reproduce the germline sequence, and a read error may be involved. The CDR3 protein is CASLPLSGGKGF. For the CDR3, the DNA is TGTGCCAGCTTACCGTTGAGCGGGGGGAAGGGCTTC. The chain has TRBV3-1 (or the pseudogene TRBV3-2) and TRBJ2-7; 9 bases line up with TRBD2. Germline values: CDR1 LGHDT, CDR2 YNNKEL (reference sequence). The CDR3 runs to 12 residues.

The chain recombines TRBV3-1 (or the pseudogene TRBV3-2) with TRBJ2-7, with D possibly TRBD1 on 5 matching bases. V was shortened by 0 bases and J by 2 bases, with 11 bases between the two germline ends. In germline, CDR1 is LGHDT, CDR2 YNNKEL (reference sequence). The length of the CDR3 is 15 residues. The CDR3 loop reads CASSQDLYRTYEQYF. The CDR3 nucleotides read TGTGCCAGCAGCCAAGATTTGTACAGGACCTACGAGCAGTACTTC.

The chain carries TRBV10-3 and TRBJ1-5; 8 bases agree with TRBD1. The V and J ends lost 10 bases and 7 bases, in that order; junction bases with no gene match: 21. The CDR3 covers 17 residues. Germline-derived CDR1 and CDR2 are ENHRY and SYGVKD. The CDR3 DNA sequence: TGTGCCAGCAGGAGGGATGGGACAGGCCTCAAAGGGCAGCCCCAGCATTTT. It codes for CASRRDGTGLKGQPQHF.

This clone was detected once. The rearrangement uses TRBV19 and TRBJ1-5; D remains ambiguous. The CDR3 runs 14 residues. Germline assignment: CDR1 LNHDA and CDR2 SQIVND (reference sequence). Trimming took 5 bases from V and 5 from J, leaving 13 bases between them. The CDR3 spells CASSLQTGDQPQHF. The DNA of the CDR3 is TGTGCCAGTAGTCTCCAGACGGGAGATCAGCCCCAGCATTTT.

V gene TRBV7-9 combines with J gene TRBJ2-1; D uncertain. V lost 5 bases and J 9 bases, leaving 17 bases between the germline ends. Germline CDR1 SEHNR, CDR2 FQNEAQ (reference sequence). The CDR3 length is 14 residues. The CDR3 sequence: CASSPARDPAEQFF. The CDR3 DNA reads TGTGCCAGCAGCCCCGCAAGAGATCCGGCTGAGCAGTTCTTC. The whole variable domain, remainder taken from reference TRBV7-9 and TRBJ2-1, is DTGVSQNPRHKITKRGQNVTFRCDPISEHNRLYWYRQTLGQGPEFLTYFQNEAQLEKSRLLSDRFSAERPKGSFSTLEIQRTEQGDSAMYLCASSPARDPAEQFFGPGTRLTVL.

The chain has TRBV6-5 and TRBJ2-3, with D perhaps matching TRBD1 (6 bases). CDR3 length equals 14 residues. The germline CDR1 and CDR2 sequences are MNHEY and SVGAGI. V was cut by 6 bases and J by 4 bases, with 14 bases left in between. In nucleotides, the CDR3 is TGTGCCAGCAGAACCCCTACAGGGCCAGATACGCAGTATTTT. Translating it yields CASRTPTGPDTQYF.

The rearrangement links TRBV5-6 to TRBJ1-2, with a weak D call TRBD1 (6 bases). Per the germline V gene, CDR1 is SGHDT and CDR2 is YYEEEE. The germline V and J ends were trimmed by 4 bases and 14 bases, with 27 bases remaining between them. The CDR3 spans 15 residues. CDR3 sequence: CASSGYRAGSWDPTF. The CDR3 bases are TGTGCCAGCAGCGGCTACAGGGCGGGGTCTTGGGACCCTACCTTC.

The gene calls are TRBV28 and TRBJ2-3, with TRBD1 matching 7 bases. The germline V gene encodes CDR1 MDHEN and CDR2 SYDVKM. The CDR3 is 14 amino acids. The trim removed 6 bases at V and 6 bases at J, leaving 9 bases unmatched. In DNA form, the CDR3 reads TGTGCCAGCAGCCGATTATTACAGGGGGATACGCAGTATTTT. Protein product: CASSRLLQGDTQYF.

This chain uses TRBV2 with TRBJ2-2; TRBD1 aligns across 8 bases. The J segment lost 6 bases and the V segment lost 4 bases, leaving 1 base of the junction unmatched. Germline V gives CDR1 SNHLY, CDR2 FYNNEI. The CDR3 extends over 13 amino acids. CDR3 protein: CASSVDRAGELFF. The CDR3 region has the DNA TGTGCCAGCAGTGTGGACAGGGCCGGGGAGCTGTTTTTT.

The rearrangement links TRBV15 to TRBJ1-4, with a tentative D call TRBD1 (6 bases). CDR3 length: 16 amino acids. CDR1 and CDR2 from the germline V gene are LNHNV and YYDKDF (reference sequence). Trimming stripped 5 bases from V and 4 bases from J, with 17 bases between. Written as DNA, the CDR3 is TGTGCCACCAGCCCGCGGAGGGGGGCCGGTAATGAAAAACTGTTTTTT. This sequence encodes CATSPRRGAGNEKLFF. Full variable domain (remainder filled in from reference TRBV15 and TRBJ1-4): DAMVIQNPRYQVTQFGKPVTLSCSQTLNHNVMYWYQQKSSQAPKLLFHYYDKDFNNEADTPDNFQSRRPNTSFCFLDIRSPGLGDTAMYLCATSPRRGAGNEKLFFGSGTQLSVL.

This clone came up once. In nucleotides, the CDR3 is TGCGCCAGCAGTGAAGGGACAGGGGGTATGAGCAATCAGCCCCAGCATTTT. Translated: CASSEGTGGMSNQPQHF. The chain links TRBV10-2 to TRBJ1-5; TRBD1 agrees at 11 bases. The junction had 5 bases not matched to a gene; V was cut back by 3 bases and J by 1 base. The CDR3 runs to 17 residues. The germline gives CDR1 WSHSY, CDR2 SAAADI.

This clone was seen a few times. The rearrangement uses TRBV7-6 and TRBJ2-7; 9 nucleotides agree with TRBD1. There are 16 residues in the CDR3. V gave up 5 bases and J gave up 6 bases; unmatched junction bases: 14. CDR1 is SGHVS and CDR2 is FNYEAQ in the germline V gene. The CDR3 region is CASSRSRDRVGLEQYF. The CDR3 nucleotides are TGTGCCAGCAGCCGTTCCCGGGACAGGGTAGGACTCGAGCAGTACTTC. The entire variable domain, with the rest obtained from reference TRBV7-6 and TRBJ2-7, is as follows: GAGVSQSPRYKVTKRGQDVALRCDPISGHVSLYWYRQALGQGPEFLTYFNYEAQQDKSGLPNDRFSAERPEGSISTLTIQRTEQRDSAMYRCASSRSRDRVGLEQYFGPGTRLTVT.

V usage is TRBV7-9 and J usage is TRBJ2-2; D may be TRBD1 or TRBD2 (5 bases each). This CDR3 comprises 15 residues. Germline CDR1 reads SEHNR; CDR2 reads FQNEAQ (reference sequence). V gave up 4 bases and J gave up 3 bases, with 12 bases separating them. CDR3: CASSSRVGDTGELFF. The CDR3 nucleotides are TGTGCCAGCAGCTCTCGGGTGGGGGACACCGGGGAGCTGTTTTTT. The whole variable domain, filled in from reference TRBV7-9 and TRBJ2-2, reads DTGVSQNPRHKITKRGQNVTFRCDPISEHNRLYWYRQTLGQGPEFLTYFQNEAQLEKSRLLSDRFSAERPKGSFSTLEIQRTEQGDSAMYLCASSSRVGDTGELFFGEGSRLTVL.

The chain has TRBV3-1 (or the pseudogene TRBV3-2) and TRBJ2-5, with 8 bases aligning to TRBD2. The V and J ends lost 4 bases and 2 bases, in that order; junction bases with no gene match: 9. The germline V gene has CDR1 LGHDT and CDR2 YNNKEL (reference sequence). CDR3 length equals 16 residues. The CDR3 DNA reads TGTGCCAGCAGCCTGGGGGGACGGGGGGGTCAAGAGACCCAGTACTTC. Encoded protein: CASSLGGRGGQETQYF.

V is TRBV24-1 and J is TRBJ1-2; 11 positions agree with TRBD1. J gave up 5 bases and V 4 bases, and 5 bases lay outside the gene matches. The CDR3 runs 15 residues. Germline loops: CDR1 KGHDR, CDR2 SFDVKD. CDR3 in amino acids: CATSEGTGGGYGYTF. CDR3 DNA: TGTGCCACCAGTGAAGGGACAGGGGGTGGGTATGGCTACACCTTC.

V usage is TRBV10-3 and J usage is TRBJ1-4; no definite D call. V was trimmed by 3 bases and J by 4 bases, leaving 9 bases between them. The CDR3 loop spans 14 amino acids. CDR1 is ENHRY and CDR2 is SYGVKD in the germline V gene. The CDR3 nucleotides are TGTGCCATCAGTGACGGAACGTATAATGAAAAACTGTTTTTT. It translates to CAISDGTYNEKLFF.